This T cell receptor beta chain was documented in a study of OX40 agonist ivuxolimab in advanced cancers. Study-level background: An agonistic anti-OX40 (CD134) antibody, ivuxolimab, was used to treat the patients. Study results and limitations: Nonresponders included some who also had low normalized T-cell clonal expansion.

Only in-frame clones appear in the TCRdb table, and some are missing; sequencing was by immunoSEQ multiplex PCR. The table has roughly 110,000 clones, 90% seen once; the top ten hold approximately 0.49%. The germline gives CDR1 GTSNPN, CDR2 SVGIG (reference sequence). This CDR3 comprises 11 residues. V was shortened by 4 bases and J by 7 bases, with 5 bases between the two germline ends. In this sample, this clone turned up once. Its specificity is not known. The clonotype originates from an adult with an advanced solid tumor such as melanoma, head and neck, liver or kidney cancer. The chain is built from TRBV30 and TRBJ1-6; D call uncertain. Sequenced material: CD4+ or CD8+ T cells sorted from blood, taken in a trial of the OX40 agonist ivuxolimab. The CDR3 is CAWTENSPLHF. The CDR3 bases are TGTGCCTGGACGGAAAATTCACCCCTCCACTTT.